This T cell receptor beta chain was identified in a study of blood T cell repertoires in COVID-19. Study summary: The analysed material was cDNA or gDNA that came from T cells, B-cell-depleted T cells, or PBMCs.

V dropped 3 bases and J dropped 7 bases, with 8 bases sitting between them. Per the germline V gene, CDR1 is ENHRY and CDR2 is SYGVKD. The CDR3 spans 12 residues. Data came from immunoSEQ multiplex PCR; TCRdb stores just in-frame clones and leaves some out. The sample includes a few hundred thousand clones, 80% to 90% of them seen just once. This clonotype was obtained from a man aged 25 to 40 who had recovered from COVID-19. Material: PBMCs or T cells enriched from blood (not recorded which). The chain combines TRBV10-3 with TRBJ2-3; D gene unclear. The CDR3 DNA is TGTGCCATCAGTGAAGTGCAGTATACGCAGTATTTT. Translated: CAISEVQYTQYF.